These T cell receptor beta chains were read from a single sample in a study of blood T cells in healthy people across ages. TCRdb ran MiXCR on the 5' RACE reads and lists one entry per CDR3 protein. The table has about 680,000 distinct CDR3 sequences, roughly 50% seen once. The sequenced material came from blood. These receptor sequences come from a woman aged 55-70 years in good health. Each CDR3 is given with its conserved first and last residue. Fields, in order: V gene, clone size, J gene, D gene, CDR3 DNA, CDR3 protein. D genes are given only for firm matches. The size of a clone is reported for some rows only, either as once, few or many, or as a class for expanded clones.

TRBV4-2	NA	TRBJ2-5	NA	TGTGTCAGCAGCCACACGACCGACTACGAACAGTACTTC	CVSSHTTDYEQYF
TRBV7-2	NA	TRBJ2-7	NA	TGTGCCAGCAGCTTAGACCAGAACACCCACGAGCAGTACTTC	CASSLDQNTHEQYF
TRBV7-2	few	TRBJ2-6	NA	TGTGCCAGCAGCTTAGGGCGGTTTCGGGGATCCGGGGCCAACGTCCTGACTTTC	CASSLGRFRGSGANVLTF
TRBV5-1	few	TRBJ2-7	TRBD2	TGTGCCAGCAGCGTCCGGACTAGCGGACCCTACGAGCAGTACTTC	CASSVRTSGPYEQYF
TRBV6-7	NA	TRBJ2-1	TRBD2	TGTGCCAGCAGTTATCCGGCGGGGGGGCCGAATGAGCAGTTCTTC	CASSYPAGGPNEQFF
TRBV29-1	few	TRBJ2-7	NA	TGCAGCGTTGACCGTGCAGACTCCTACGAGCAGTACTTC	CSVDRADSYEQYF
TRBV12-3/TRBV12-4	NA	TRBJ2-7	TRBD2	TGTGCCAGCAGTTTAGCGTCTAGCGGGAATGAGCAGTACTTC	CASSLASSGNEQYF
TRBV7-8	NA	TRBJ2-7	NA	TGTGCCAGCAGCTCAAATGGCAGGGGTTTCCCCTACGAGCAGTACTTC	CASSSNGRGFPYEQYF
TRBV10-3	NA	TRBJ2-5	TRBD2	TGTGCCATCAGTGGGACTAGCTCGGGAGAGACCCAGTACTTC	CAISGTSSGETQYF
TRBV6-5	NA	TRBJ1-1	TRBD1	TGTGCCAGCAGTTACCGACCTTGGAGGGACAGCAACACTGAAGCTTTCTTT	CASSYRPWRDSNTEAFF
TRBV25-1	NA	TRBJ1-2	NA	TGTGCCAGCAGTGAGGAACAGAGCTATGGCTACACCTTC	CASSEEQSYGYTF
TRBV7-9	NA	TRBJ1-4	TRBD1	TGTGCCAGCAGCGTCGGCGGAGGGGGCAGACTGTTTTTT	CASSVGGGGRLFF
TRBV7-9	NA	TRBJ2-7	TRBD2	TGTGCCAGCAGTATGACTAGCGGGAGTTGCGCGCAGTACTTC	CASSMTSGSCAQYF
TRBV6-2/TRBV6-3	many	TRBJ1-1	NA	TGTGCCAGCAGTTGGAAAGGGGTATATACTGAAGCTTTCTTT	CASSWKGVYTEAFF
TRBV27	NA	TRBJ2-1	NA	TGTGCCAGCAGTTTCACCCACCGGGGGGCAACTGAGCAGTTCTTC	CASSFTHRGATEQFF
TRBV20-1	NA	TRBJ2-1	TRBD2	TGCAGTGCTAGAGACCTTAAAAGGACTAGCGGCAATTACAATGAGCAGTTCTTC	CSARDLKRTSGNYNEQFF
TRBV20-1	once	TRBJ2-1	TRBD1	TGCAGTGCTAGAGCCACCGGGACAGGGGGTTCCTACAATGAGCAGTTCTTC	CSARATGTGGSYNEQFF
TRBV20-1	NA	TRBJ2-7	NA	TGCAGTGCTAGAACCGGGCCCATTTTCCACGAGCAGTACTTC	CSARTGPIFHEQYF
TRBV7-2	few	TRBJ2-1	NA	TGTGCCAGCAGCTTACTGGGACCCCCTTACAATGAGCAGTTCTTC	CASSLLGPPYNEQFF
TRBV29-1	few	TRBJ2-3	TRBD2	TGCAGCGTTGATGGAACTAGCGGGAGGCGATCTAGCACAGATACGCAGTATTTT	CSVDGTSGRRSSTDTQYF
TRBV5-1	NA	TRBJ1-4	NA	TGCGCCAGCAGCCCTGGACACTCAACTAATGAAAAACTGTTTTTT	CASSPGHSTNEKLFF
TRBV6-2/TRBV6-3	NA	TRBJ2-3	NA	TGTGCCAGCAGTTACCAAGGGCGCAGCACAGATACGCAGTATTTT	CASSYQGRSTDTQYF
TRBV15	few	TRBJ1-2	TRBD1	TGTGCCACCAGCAGGGGGGACAGTTTTGGCTACACCTTC	CATSRGDSFGYTF
TRBV20-1	NA	TRBJ2-1	TRBD2	TGCAGTGCTAGATCTAGCGGGACCCGGGGCAATGAGCAGTTCTTC	CSARSSGTRGNEQFF
TRBV25-1	NA	TRBJ2-5	NA	TGTGCCAGCAGTGTGGCGAACAGCGTCGGCCAGCAGTACTTC	CASSVANSVGQQYF
TRBV3-1	few	TRBJ1-4	NA	TGTGCCAGCAGCTCCCTGGAACAGGGAGACGAAAAACTGTTTTTT	CASSSLEQGDEKLFF
TRBV7-2	many	TRBJ2-3	TRBD2	TGTGCCAGCAGCTTAGATCGGACTAGACAAGATACGCAGTATTTT	CASSLDRTRQDTQYF
TRBV10-3	NA	TRBJ2-1	TRBD2	TGTGCCATCACCACAGGACTAGCGGGAGGGCCGAATGAGCAGTTCTTC	CAITTGLAGGPNEQFF
TRBV9	NA	TRBJ2-2	NA	TGTGCCAGCAGCGACCGGGAATTGAACACCGGGGAGCTGTTTTTT	CASSDRELNTGELFF
TRBV11-1	NA	TRBJ2-5	TRBD2	TGTGCCAGCAGCTTTTTAGGGACTAGCGGGAGAGAGACCCAGTACTTC	CASSFLGTSGRETQYF
TRBV10-3	few	TRBJ1-4	NA	TGTGCCATCAGAGGGGGAAGTGAGGAACTGTTTTTT	CAIRGGSEELFF
TRBV6-6	NA	TRBJ2-7	TRBD2	TGTGCCACCCAGGTGGCTAGCGGGAGTATCAACGAGCAGTACTTC	CATQVASGSINEQYF
TRBV20-1	NA	TRBJ1-1	NA	TGCAGTGCTCCCGGAGGGGGCACTGAAGCTTTCTTT	CSAPGGGTEAFF
TRBV4-3	few	TRBJ2-7	NA	TGCGCCAGCAGCCAAGAAAGGGGCGCTAGGGGGGATTACGAGCAGTACTTC	CASSQERGARGDYEQYF
TRBV20-1	NA	TRBJ1-6	NA	TGCAGTGCGCGTGAAAGGAGTTATAATTCACCCCTCCACTTT	CSARERSYNSPLHF
TRBV7-9	NA	TRBJ2-2	NA	TGTGCCAGCAGCCGTATCCCCCCCGGGGAGCTGTTTTTT	CASSRIPPGELFF
TRBV25-1	NA	TRBJ2-2	TRBD2	TGTGCCAGCAGTGTTGAAGCGGGAGGGCCCTCTGGGGAGCTGTTTTTT	CASSVEAGGPSGELFF
TRBV12-3/TRBV12-4	few	TRBJ2-6	TRBD1	TGTGCCAGCAGTTTCCAGGGGGTTGACTCTGGGGCCAACGTCCTGACTTTC	CASSFQGVDSGANVLTF
TRBV15	few	TRBJ2-7	TRBD1	TGTGCCACCAGCCGGGACAGGTACTACGAGCAGTACTTC	CATSRDRYYEQYF
TRBV6-2/TRBV6-3	NA	TRBJ2-7	NA	TGTGCCAGCAGCCATAAATACTACAATGAGCAGTACTTC	CASSHKYYNEQYF
TRBV29-1	few	TRBJ2-5	NA	TGCAGCTTCGATAGTGGGAGTAATTACAATGAGCAGTACTTC	CSFDSGSNYNEQYF
TRBV25-1	NA	TRBJ2-1	TRBD2	TGTGCCAGCAGTGGACTGACTAGCGGAGCCTACAATGAGCAGTTCTTC	CASSGLTSGAYNEQFF
TRBV5-1	NA	TRBJ2-3	TRBD1	TGCGCCAGCAGCTTAGGGGACAGGGGTTTAAGCACAGATACGCAGTATTTT	CASSLGDRGLSTDTQYF
TRBV7-2	NA	TRBJ1-1	NA	TGTGCCAGCAGCTTTAGCCACACTGAAGCTTTCTTT	CASSFSHTEAFF
TRBV9	few	TRBJ2-1	TRBD2	TGTGCCAGCCAACCGGGACTAGCGGGAGTTGAGCAGTTCTTC	CASQPGLAGVEQFF
TRBV7-2	few	TRBJ2-3	NA	TGTGCCAGCAGATCCTCCGTGGCGAGCACAGATACGCAGTATTTT	CASRSSVASTDTQYF
TRBV5-1	NA	TRBJ2-1	TRBD1	TGCGCCAGCAGCCTGGACAGGCTGACCTACGAGCAGTTCTTC	CASSLDRLTYEQFF
TRBV30	NA	TRBJ2-1	TRBD2	TGTGCCTGGAGTGTACAGCGGGGTTCCTACGAGCAGTTCTTC	CAWSVQRGSYEQFF
TRBV30	NA	TRBJ2-5	NA	TGTGCCTGGAGGTCGAAGGGCCAAGAGACCCAGTACTTC	CAWRSKGQETQYF
TRBV6-6	NA	TRBJ2-6	NA	TGTGCCAGCAACCGAAGGGGCGGTGGGGCCAACGTCCTGACTTTC	CASNRRGGGANVLTF
TRBV30	NA	TRBJ1-2	NA	TGTGCCTGGAGTGTCTATACAGGGACCGATGGCTACACCTTC	CAWSVYTGTDGYTF
TRBV29-1	few	TRBJ1-2	NA	TGCAGCGTTCCCGGGTCTGGCTACACCTTC	CSVPGSGYTF
TRBV28	NA	TRBJ2-5	NA	TGTGCCAGTCAGGACCGGGCGGGAGAGACCCAGTACTTC	CASQDRAGETQYF